These T cell receptor beta chains were read from a single sample in a study of regulatory T cells in long-lasting Graves disease. A single record per CDR3 protein comes from TCRdb applying MiXCR to the multiplex PCR reads. The table lists a few hundred thousand distinct CDR3 sequences, about 16% of them singletons. The data also belong to a second study, concerning T cells in Graves' hyperthyroidism and ophthalmopathy.

The sequenced sample was peripheral blood mononuclear cells (PBMCs), obtained at new diagnosis, from a patient treated with antithyroid drugs. The source is a woman aged 18 to 35 with Graves disease. Each CDR3 is given with its conserved first and last residue. D genes are given only for firm matches. Expanded clones are given a class, and other clones once, few, many or no size at all.

TGCAGCGCTAGGACAGGGGTCTATTCACCCCTCCACTTT CSARTGVYSPLHF TRBJ1-6 TRBV29-1 TRBD1 .
TGTGCCATCAGTGAGTCGGAAGAGACCCAGTACTTC CAISESEETQYF TRBJ2-5 TRBV10-3 . many
TGTGCCAGCAGGCCCCTCACAGATACGCAGTATTTT CASRPLTDTQYF TRBJ2-3 TRBV12-3/TRBV12-4 . many
TGCAGTGCTAGAGATCCGCGGACAGGATACAATGAGCAGTTCTTC CSARDPRTGYNEQFF TRBJ2-1 TRBV20-1 TRBD1 many
TGTGCCAGCAGTTCACAGGGGGCTGGTGCAGATACGCAGTATTTT CASSSQGAGADTQYF TRBJ2-3 TRBV28 TRBD1 few
TGTGCCAGCAGCCTGGCATGGACTACGTACTCCTACGAGCAGTACTTC CASSLAWTTYSYEQYF TRBJ2-7 TRBV3-1 . many
TGCGCCAGCAGTCACGAGGATCAGAGCCCCTATGGCTACACCTTC CASSHEDQSPYGYTF TRBJ1-2 TRBV4-3 . few
TGCGCCAGCAGCTCGTCCCGCTTGAACACTGAAGCTTTCTTT CASSSSRLNTEAFF TRBJ1-1 TRBV5-1 . .
TGTGCCAGCAGTTCTAGCGGGACTTACAATGAGCAGTTCTTC CASSSSGTYNEQFF TRBJ2-1 TRBV28 TRBD2 .
TGTGCCAGCAGGGCAGGGTCTGGGGTTGAAAAACTGTTTTTT CASRAGSGVEKLFF TRBJ1-4 TRBV6-2/TRBV6-3 . few
TGTGCCAGCATAGGAGGGGCCACATCCTATGGCTACACCTTC CASIGGATSYGYTF TRBJ1-2 TRBV2 . many
TGTGCCAGCAGGGGGGAGCGGACACTCAACGGCACTGAAGCTTTCTTT CASRGERTLNGTEAFF TRBJ1-1 TRBV11-2 . many
TGTGCCAGCAGCTTAGGGACTAGCGGGAATCTCCCCTACGAGCAGTACTTC CASSLGTSGNLPYEQYF TRBJ2-7 TRBV7-8 TRBD2 many
TGTGCCAGCAGCTCTACAGAGATTAATAATTCACCCCTCCACTTT CASSSTEINNSPLHF TRBJ1-6 TRBV7-2 . many
TGTGCCAGCAGCGGGGACAGGGTAAGCACTGAAGCTTTCTTT CASSGDRVSTEAFF TRBJ1-1 TRBV7-2 TRBD1 many
TGTGCCAGCAGCTTAATGAGCGGTCAGGCCGGCAGCTCCTACGAGCAGTACTTC CASSLMSGQAGSSYEQYF TRBJ2-7 TRBV7-6 . few
TGTGCCAGCGTGAGCCCACCCTCTACGCAGTATTTT CASVSPPSTQYF TRBJ2-3 TRBV2 . many
TGTGCCATCAGTGAGCGCAGGGCCTACGAGCAGTACTTC CAISERRAYEQYF TRBJ2-7 TRBV10-3 . many
TGTGCCAGCAGCTTCTTCCGGGACAACCAAGAGACCCAGTACTTC CASSFFRDNQETQYF TRBJ2-5 TRBV11-2 . many
TGCGGTGCTACCCTGACAGGCAATCAGCCCCAGCATTTT CGATLTGNQPQHF TRBJ1-5 TRBV20-1 . .
TGTGCCAGCAGCCAAGCTCTAGCGGGAGCCCAGGGTGAGCAGTTCTTC CASSQALAGAQGEQFF TRBJ2-1 TRBV3-1 TRBD2 many
TGTGCCAGCAGCCAAGATAGTTCGACAACTGCGAATCAGCCCCAGCATTTT CASSQDSSTTANQPQHF TRBJ1-5 TRBV4-2 . many
TGCAGTGCTGTGGGACAGGGGGGTGTAGAGACCCAGTACTTC CSAVGQGGVETQYF TRBJ2-5 TRBV20-1 TRBD1 few
TGTGCCAGCAGTCCCTCTCCAGGGCGCGAGCAGTACTTC CASSPSPGREQYF TRBJ2-7 TRBV28 . many
TGTGCCAGCAGCCGAGGGACAGGGCTGAACACCGGGGAGCTGTTTTTT CASSRGTGLNTGELFF TRBJ2-2 TRBV6-2/TRBV6-3 TRBD1 .
TGTGCCAGCAGCCCAGACATCTCCTACGAGCAGTACTTC CASSPDISYEQYF TRBJ2-7 TRBV12-3/TRBV12-4 . .
TGTGCCAGCAGTTCGGTCGCCGTGCCCGGCCCGACCTCTGGGGCCAACGTCCTGACTTTC CASSSVAVPGPTSGANVLTF TRBJ2-6 TRBV28 . many
TGTGCCAGCAGCCCCGGGACAAATGACGGTACCGAAAAACTGTTTTTT CASSPGTNDGTEKLFF TRBJ1-4 TRBV6-1 . .
TGTGCCAGCAGTCTCTTCGGGACAGCCCCGTTGGAACTGTTTTTT CASSLFGTAPLELFF TRBJ1-4 TRBV3-1 TRBD1 many
TGTGCCAGCCGGGACATAGAAGAGACCCAGTACTTC CASRDIEETQYF TRBJ2-5 TRBV27 . few
TGTGCCAGCAGTCTGCTGGGACAGGGATTAGATGAGCAGTTCTTC CASSLLGQGLDEQFF TRBJ2-1 TRBV6-1 TRBD1 many
TGTGCCAGCAGTTACTCAGTGTCAGTCGAGCAGTTCTTC CASSYSVSVEQFF TRBJ2-1 TRBV6-5 . many
TGTGCCAGTAGCGCCGTCAGAGATCAGCCCCAGCATTTT CASSAVRDQPQHF TRBJ1-5 TRBV19 . .
TGTGCCAGCAGTTTAATGCAGGCGTATGGCTACACCTTC CASSLMQAYGYTF TRBJ1-2 TRBV12-3/TRBV12-4 . few
TGCAGTGCTAGTGTCTCGGGTACTGGCGGGAGGGCCGAGTACGAGCAGTACTTC CSASVSGTGGRAEYEQYF TRBJ2-7 TRBV20-1 TRBD2 many
TGCAGTGCTAAGCGAGGGGGCTTAAAAGAAGCTTTCTTT CSAKRGGLKEAFF TRBJ1-1 TRBV20-1 TRBD1 many
TGTGCCAGCCACAGGGTTATCGCAGATACGCAGTATTTT CASHRVIADTQYF TRBJ2-3 TRBV13 . .
TGCAGCGGACAGGCGAACACCGGGGAGCTGTTTTTT CSGQANTGELFF TRBJ2-2 TRBV29-1 . few
TGTGCCAGCAGTGAATACGGACTAGCGCTATCCTACGAGCAGTACTTC CASSEYGLALSYEQYF TRBJ2-7 TRBV2 TRBD2 many
TGTGCCAGTAGTTTGGTTCCCCCCGCATCCTCTGGAAACACCATATATTTT CASSLVPPASSGNTIYF TRBJ1-3 TRBV19 . .
TGTGCCAGCCTAACCATGCAGGCTAGCGGGAAATACAATGAGCAGTTCTTC CASLTMQASGKYNEQFF TRBJ2-1 TRBV28 TRBD2 many
TGTGCCAGCATGTACAGTGGCAATCAGCCCCAGCATTTT CASMYSGNQPQHF TRBJ1-5 TRBV2 . few
TGTGCCAGCAGCCAACCCCTCTACGAGCAGTACTTC CASSQPLYEQYF TRBJ2-7 TRBV11-2 . many
TGTGCCAGCAGCCCGCGGAGGGGGGAGACCCAGTACTTC CASSPRRGETQYF TRBJ2-5 TRBV7-9 . many
TGTGCCACCAGTGACCCGGGACTAGCGGGAGAAGGCAGCACAGATACGCAGTATTTT CATSDPGLAGEGSTDTQYF TRBJ2-3 TRBV10-3 TRBD2 .
TGTGCCAGCAGCGAGGACAGGGTAACAGATACGCAGTATTTT CASSEDRVTDTQYF TRBJ2-3 TRBV7-9 TRBD1 .